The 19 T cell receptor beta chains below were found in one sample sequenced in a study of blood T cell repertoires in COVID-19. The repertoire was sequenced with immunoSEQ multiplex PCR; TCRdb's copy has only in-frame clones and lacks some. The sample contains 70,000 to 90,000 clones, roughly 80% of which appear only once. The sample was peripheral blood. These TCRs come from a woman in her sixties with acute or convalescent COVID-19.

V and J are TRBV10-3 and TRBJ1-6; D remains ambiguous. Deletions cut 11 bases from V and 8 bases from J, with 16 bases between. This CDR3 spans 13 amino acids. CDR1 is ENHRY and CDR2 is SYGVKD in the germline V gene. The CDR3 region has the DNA TGTGCCGTGTCGGCCCAAGCGGATTCACCCCTCCACTTT. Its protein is CAVSAQADSPLHF.

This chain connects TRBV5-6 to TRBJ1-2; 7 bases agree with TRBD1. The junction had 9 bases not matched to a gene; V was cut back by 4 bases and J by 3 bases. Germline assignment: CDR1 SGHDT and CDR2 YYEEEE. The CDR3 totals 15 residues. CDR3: CASSPDRRDDYGYTF. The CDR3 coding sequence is TGTGCCAGCAGCCCGGACAGGAGAGATGACTATGGCTACACCTTC.

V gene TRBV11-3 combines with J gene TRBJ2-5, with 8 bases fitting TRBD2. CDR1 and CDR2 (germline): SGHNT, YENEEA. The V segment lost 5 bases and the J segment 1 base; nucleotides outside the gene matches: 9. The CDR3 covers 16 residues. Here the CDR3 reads CASSPGLVGSQETQYF. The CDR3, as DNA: TGTGCCAGCAGCCCGGGACTAGTGGGAAGCCAAGAGACCCAGTACTTC.

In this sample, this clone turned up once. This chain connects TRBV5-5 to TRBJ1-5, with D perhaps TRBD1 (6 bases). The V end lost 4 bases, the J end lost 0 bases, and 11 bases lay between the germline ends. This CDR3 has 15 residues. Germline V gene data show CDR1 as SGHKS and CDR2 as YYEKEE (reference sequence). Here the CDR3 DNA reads TGTGCCAGCAGCCCACAGGGCGGTAGCAATCAGCCCCAGCATTTT. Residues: CASSPQGGSNQPQHF.

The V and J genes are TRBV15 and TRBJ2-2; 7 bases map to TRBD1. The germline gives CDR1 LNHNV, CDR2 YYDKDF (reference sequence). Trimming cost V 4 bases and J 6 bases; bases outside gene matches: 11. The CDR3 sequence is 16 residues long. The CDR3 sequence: CATSTGVGQGAGELFF. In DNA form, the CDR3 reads TGTGCCACCAGCACCGGGGTGGGGCAGGGGGCCGGGGAGCTGTTTTTT.

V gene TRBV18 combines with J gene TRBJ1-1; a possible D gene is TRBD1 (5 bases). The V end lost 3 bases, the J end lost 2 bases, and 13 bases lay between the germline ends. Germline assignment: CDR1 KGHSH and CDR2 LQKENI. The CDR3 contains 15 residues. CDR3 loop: CASSPLGGGNTEAFF. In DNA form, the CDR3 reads TGTGCCAGCTCACCCCTCGGGGGAGGAAACACTGAAGCTTTCTTT.

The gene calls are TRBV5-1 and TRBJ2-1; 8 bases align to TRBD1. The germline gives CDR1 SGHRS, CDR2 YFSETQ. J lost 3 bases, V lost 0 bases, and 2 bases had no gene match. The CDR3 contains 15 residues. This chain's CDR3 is CASSLGRGLYNEQFF. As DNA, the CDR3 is TGCGCCAGCAGCTTGGGCAGGGGGCTCTACAATGAGCAGTTCTTC.

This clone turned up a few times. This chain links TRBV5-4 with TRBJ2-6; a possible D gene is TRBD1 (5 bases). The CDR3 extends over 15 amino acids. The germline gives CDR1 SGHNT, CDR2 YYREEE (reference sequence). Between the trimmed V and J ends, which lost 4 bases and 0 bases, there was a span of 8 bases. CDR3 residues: CASSPRDSGANVLTF. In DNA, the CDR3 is TGTGCCAGCAGCCCCAGGGACTCTGGGGCCAACGTCCTGACTTTC.

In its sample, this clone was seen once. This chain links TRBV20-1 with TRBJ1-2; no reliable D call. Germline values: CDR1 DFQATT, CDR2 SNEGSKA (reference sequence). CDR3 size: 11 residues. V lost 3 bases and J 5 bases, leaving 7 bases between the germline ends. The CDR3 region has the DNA TGCAGTGCTAGTCTGAGTTATGGCTACACCTTC. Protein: CSASLSYGYTF.

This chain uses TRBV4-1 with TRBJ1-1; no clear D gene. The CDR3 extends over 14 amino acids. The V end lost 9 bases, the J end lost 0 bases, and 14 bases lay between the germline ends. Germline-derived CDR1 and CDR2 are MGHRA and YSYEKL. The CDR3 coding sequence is TGCGCCAGACGACCAGGTTCCCTGAACACTGAAGCTTTCTTT. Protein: CARRPGSLNTEAFF.

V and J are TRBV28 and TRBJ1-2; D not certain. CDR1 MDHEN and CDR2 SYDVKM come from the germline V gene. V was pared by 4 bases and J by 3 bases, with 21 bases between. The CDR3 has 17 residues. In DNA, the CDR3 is TGTGCCAGCAGTTCCAATCCCGGACGGAGGGCAGACTATGGCTACACCTTC. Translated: CASSSNPGRRADYGYTF.

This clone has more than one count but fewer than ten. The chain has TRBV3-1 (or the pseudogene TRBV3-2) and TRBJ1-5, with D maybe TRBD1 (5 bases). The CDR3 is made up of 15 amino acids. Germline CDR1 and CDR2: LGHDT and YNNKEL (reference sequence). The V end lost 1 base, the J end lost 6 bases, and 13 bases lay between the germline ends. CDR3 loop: CASSQVMGGGQPQHF. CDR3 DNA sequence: TGTGCCAGCAGCCAAGTTATGGGGGGAGGTCAGCCCCAGCATTTT.

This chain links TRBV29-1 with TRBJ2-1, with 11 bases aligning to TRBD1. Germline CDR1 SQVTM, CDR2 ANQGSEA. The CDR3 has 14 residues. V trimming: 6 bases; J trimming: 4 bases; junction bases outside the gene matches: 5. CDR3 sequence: CSVEGQGVYNEQFF. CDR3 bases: TGCAGCGTGGAGGGACAGGGGGTTTACAATGAGCAGTTCTTC.

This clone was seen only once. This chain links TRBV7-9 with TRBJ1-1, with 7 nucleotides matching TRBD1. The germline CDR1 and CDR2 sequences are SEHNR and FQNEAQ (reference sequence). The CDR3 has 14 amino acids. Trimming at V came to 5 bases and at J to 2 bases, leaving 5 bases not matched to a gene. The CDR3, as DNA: TGTGCCAGCAGCCCCGGGACAGTCAACACTGAAGCTTTCTTT. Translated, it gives CASSPGTVNTEAFF.

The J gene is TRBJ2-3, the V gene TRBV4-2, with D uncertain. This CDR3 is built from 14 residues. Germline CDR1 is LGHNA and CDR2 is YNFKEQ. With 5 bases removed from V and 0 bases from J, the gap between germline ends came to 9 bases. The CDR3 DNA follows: TGTGCCAGCAGCTCCCACTTGAGCACAGATACGCAGTATTTT. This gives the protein CASSSHLSTDTQYF.

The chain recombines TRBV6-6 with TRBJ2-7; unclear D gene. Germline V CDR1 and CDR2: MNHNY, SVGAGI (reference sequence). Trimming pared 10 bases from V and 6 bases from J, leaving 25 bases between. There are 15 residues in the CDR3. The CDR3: CATQPPVSTYAEQYV. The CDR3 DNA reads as TGTGCCACTCAACCCCCAGTTTCAACATACGCCGAGCAGTACGTC.

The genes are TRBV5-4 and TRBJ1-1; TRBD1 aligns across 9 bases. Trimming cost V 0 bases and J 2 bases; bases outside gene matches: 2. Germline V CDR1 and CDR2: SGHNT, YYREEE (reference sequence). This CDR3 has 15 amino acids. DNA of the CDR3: TGTGCCAGCAGCTTGGTGGACAGGGGAAACACTGAAGCTTTCTTT. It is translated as CASSLVDRGNTEAFF.

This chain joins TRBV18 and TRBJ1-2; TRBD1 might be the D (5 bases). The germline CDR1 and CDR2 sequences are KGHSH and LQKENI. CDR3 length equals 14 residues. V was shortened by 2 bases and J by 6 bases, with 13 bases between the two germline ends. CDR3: CASSPSGGFDGYTF. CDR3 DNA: TGTGCCAGCTCACCATCCGGGGGATTCGATGGCTACACCTTC.

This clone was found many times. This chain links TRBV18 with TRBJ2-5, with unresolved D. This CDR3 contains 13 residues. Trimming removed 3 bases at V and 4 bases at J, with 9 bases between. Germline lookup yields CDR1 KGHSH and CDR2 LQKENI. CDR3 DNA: TGTGCCAGCTCACCCTCGATGCGAGAGACCCAGTACTTC. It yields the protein CASSPSMRETQYF.